This T cell receptor (beta chain) derives from a study of T cell repertoires in cytomegalovirus infection. Study at large: Use of recently identified HLA-C-restricted and well-studied HLA-B-restricted CMV epitopes was part of the study.

The CDR3 covers 13 residues. J gave up 8 bases and V 5 bases, and 6 bases lay outside the gene matches. The germline CDR1 and CDR2 sequences are MNHNY and SVGAGI (reference sequence). TCRdb reprocessed the reads via MiXCR and lists one record per CDR3 protein. The table lists 50,000 to 65,000 distinct CDR3 sequences, around 18% of them singletons, with less than 70% in the top ten. About this clonotype: Its antigen is not known.

The material sequenced was CD8+ T cells from cultured PBMCs, taken from culture after CMV antigen stimulation. The TCR originated in a human donor in good health (CMV status not recorded). Some clones in this sample may be carry-over from other donors' samples. V gene TRBV6-6 combines with J gene TRBJ1-2; 9 bases line up with TRBD1. The CDR3 protein is CASSHGDRAGYTF. CDR3 DNA sequence: TGTGCCAGCAGTCATGGGGACAGGGCGGGCTACACCTTC.